This T cell receptor beta chain was documented in a study of blood T cell repertoires in COVID-19. About the study: COVID-19 samples collected from the United States, Italy and Spain covered acute and convalescent phases.

CDR1 and CDR2 (germline): SNHLY, FYNNEI. Trimming pared 5 bases from V and 4 bases from J, leaving 12 bases between. CDR3 length: 13 amino acids. Per the study methods: Using reference gene primer amplification, nucleated cell counts were estimated. Sequencing used immunoSEQ multiplex PCR; TCRdb keeps in-frame clones, though not all of them. Clonal size and the V and J genes are those of that table, whereas D and trimming came from the DNA. The sample records 70,000 to 95,000 clones, roughly 78% being singletons. This sequence joins TRBV2 and TRBJ2-7; weak D call: TRBD1 (6 bases). The source is a man in his 60s with COVID-19, enrolled during active disease. Sample: peripheral blood. The CDR3 sequence: CASSRQVWYEQYF. Here the CDR3 DNA reads TGTGCCAGCAGTAGACAGGTTTGGTACGAGCAGTACTTC.